The sequence of this T cell receptor beta chain was determined in a study of CD8 T cells in ankylosing spondylitis. In TCRdb, the 5' RACE reads were re-called with MiXCR into one record per CDR3 protein. The sample lists 30,000 to 45,000 distinct CDR3 sequences, roughly 3.1% occurring once. There are many counts of this clonotype. The CDR3 consists of 14 residues. V was cut by 3 bases and J by 0 bases, with 7 bases left in between. Germline CDR1 is SGDLS and CDR2 is YYNGEE. This receptor was obtained from a male donor with ankylosing spondylitis or in good health (not recorded which). This chain joins TRBV9 and TRBJ1-5; D is unresolved. The specimen sequenced was blood, either unsorted or a sorted T cell fraction (not recorded which). CDR3 nucleotides: TGTGCCAGCAGCGGAGGTAATAGCAATCAGCCCCAGCATTTT. Amino acid sequence: CASSGGNSNQPQHF.